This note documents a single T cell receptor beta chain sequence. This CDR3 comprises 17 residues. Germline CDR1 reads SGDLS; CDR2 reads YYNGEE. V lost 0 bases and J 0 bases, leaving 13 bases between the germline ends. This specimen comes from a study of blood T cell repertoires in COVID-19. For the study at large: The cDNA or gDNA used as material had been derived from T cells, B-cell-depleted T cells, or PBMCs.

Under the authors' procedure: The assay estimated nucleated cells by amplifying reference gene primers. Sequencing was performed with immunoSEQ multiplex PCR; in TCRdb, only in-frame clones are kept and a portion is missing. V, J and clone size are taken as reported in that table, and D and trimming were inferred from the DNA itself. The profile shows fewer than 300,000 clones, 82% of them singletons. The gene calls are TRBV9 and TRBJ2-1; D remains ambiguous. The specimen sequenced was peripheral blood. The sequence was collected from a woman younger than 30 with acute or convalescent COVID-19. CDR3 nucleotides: TGTGCCAGCAGCGTAGATACCGGGTCCAGCTCCTACAATGAGCAGTTCTTC. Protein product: CASSVDTGSSSYNEQFF.